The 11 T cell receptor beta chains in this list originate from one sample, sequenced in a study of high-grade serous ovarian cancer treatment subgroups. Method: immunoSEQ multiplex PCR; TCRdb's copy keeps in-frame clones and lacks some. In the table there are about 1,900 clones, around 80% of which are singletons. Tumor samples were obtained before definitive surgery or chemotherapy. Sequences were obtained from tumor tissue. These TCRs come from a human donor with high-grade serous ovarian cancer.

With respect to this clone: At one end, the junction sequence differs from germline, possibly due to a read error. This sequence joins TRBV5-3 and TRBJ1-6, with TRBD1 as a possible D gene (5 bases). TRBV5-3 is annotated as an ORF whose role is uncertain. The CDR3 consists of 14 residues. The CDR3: CASSFGTVNSPLHF. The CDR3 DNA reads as TGTGCCAGCAGCTTCGGGACGGTTAATTCACCCCTCCACTTT.

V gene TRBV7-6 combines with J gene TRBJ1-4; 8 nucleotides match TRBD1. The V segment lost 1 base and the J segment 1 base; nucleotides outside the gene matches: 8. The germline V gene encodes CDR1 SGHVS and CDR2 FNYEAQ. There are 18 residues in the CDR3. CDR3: CASSLGVAGGETNEKLFF. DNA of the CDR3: TGTGCCAGCAGCTTAGGAGTCGCAGGGGGCGAAACTAATGAAAAACTGTTTTTT.

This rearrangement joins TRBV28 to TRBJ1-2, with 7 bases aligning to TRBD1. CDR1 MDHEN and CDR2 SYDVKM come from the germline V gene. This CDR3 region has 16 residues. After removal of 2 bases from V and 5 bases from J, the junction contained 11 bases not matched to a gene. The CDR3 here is CASSLRGESQGYGYTF. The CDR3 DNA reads TGTGCCAGCAGTTTAAGGGGAGAGTCACAGGGGTATGGCTACACCTTC.

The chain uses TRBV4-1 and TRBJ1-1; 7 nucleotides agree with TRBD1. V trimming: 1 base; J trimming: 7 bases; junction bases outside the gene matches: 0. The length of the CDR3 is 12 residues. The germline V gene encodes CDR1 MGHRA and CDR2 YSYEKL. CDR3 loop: CASSQGQGEAFF. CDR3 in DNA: TGCGCCAGCAGCCAAGGACAGGGTGAAGCTTTCTTT.

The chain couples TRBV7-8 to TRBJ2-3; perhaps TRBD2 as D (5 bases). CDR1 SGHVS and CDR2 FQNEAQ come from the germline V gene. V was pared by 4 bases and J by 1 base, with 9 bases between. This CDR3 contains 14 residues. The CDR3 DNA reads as TGTGCCAGCAGCTCATCCGGGGGCACAGATACGCAGTATTTT. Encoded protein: CASSSSGGTDTQYF. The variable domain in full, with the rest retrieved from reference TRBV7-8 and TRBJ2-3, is GAGVSQSPRYKVAKRGQDVALRCDPISGHVSLFWYQQALGQGPEFLTYFQNEAQLDKSGLPSDRFFAERPEGSVSTLKIQRTQQEDSAVYLCASSSSGGTDTQYFGPGTRLTVL.

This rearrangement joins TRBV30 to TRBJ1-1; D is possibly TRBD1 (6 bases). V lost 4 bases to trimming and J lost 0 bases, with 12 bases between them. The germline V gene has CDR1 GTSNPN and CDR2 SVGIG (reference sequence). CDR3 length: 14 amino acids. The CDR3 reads CAWNPQGLNTEAFF. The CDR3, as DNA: TGTGCCTGGAACCCCCAGGGGTTGAACACTGAAGCTTTCTTT.

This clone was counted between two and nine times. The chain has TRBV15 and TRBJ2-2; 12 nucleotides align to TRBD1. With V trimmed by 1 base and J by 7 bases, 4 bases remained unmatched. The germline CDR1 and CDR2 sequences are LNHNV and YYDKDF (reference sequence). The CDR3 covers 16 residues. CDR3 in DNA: TGTGCCACCAGCAGAGGAGGGACAGGGGGCCACGGGGAGCTGTTTTTT. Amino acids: CATSRGGTGGHGELFF.

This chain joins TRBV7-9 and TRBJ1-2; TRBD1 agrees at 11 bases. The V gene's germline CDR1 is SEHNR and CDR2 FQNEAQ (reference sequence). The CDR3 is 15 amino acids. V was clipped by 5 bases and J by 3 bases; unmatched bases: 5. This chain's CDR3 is CASSPRTGGDYGYTF. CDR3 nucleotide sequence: TGTGCCAGCAGCCCCAGGACAGGGGGCGACTATGGCTACACCTTC.

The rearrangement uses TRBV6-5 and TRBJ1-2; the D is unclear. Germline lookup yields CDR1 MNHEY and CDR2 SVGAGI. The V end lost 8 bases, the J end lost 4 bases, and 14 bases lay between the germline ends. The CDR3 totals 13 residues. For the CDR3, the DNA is TGTGCCAGCTCGACGGGATTACGCTATGGCTACACCTTC. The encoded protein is CASSTGLRYGYTF.

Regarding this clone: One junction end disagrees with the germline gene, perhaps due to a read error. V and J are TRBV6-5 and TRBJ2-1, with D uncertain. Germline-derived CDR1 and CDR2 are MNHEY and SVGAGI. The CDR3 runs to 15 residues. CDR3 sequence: CASSLQQASYNEQFF. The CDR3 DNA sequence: TGTGCCAGCAGTCTCCAGCAGGCATCCTACAATGAACAGTTCTTC.

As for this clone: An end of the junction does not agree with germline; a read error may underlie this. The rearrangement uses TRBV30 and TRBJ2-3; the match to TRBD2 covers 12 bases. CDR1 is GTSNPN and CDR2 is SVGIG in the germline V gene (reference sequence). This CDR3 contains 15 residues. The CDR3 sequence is CAWSEASGGADTRYF. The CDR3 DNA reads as TGTGCCTGGAGTGAAGCTAGCGGGGGGGCGGATACGCGGTATTTT.